This T cell receptor (beta chain) was documented in a study of blood T cell repertoires in COVID-19. For the study at large: The United States, Italy and Spain were the sources of the acute and convalescent COVID-19 samples.

The ends were cut back, 4 bases at V and 3 bases at J, with 12 bases in the middle. The CDR3 is made up of 13 amino acids. CDR1 and CDR2 from the germline V gene are GTSNPN and SVGIG (reference sequence). Per the original methods: Amplification from reference gene primers served as the basis for estimated nucleated cell counts. Method: immunoSEQ multiplex PCR; TCRdb's copy keeps in-frame clones and lacks some. Clone size and V and J calls were adopted from that table, with D and trimming inferred from the DNA. The sample has some 250,000 clones; approximately 83% are singletons. This chain joins TRBV30 and TRBJ1-1, with unresolved D. The clonotype originates from a woman aged 30 to 39 who had recovered from COVID-19. Specimen: peripheral blood. CDR3 nucleotide sequence: TGTGCCTGGAATACGGGGATCTACACTGAAGCTTTCTTT. Amino acids: CAWNTGIYTEAFF.